These T cell receptor beta chains were read from a single sample in a study of CD8+ T cells in alopecia areata. Some clones are missing from TCRdb's copy, which holds only in-frame ones; the method was immunoSEQ multiplex PCR. This sample yields about 82,000 clones, of which roughly half are seen a single time; roughly 5.6% belongs to the top ten. Sequenced material: NKG2D-high CD8+ T cells sorted from blood. Receptor source: a human donor with alopecia areata. Both conserved end residues are part of each CDR3. D genes are given only for firm matches. Only some rows state a clone size, as once, few, many or a class for expanded clones.

v_gene	d_gene	j_gene	abundance	CDR3aa	CDR3nt
TRBV4-1	.	TRBJ2-7	.	CASSRKTGEENEQYF	TGCGCCAGCAGCCGGAAGACAGGAGAGGAAAACGAGCAGTACTTC
TRBV5-1	.	TRBJ2-1	.	CASSRAYNEQFF	TGCGCCAGCAGTCGGGCGTACAATGAGCAGTTCTTC
TRBV7-6	TRBD2	TRBJ2-5	.	CASSPPGGQETQYF	TGTGCCAGCAGCCCCCCGGGGGGCCAAGAGACCCAGTACTTC
TRBV13	TRBD2	TRBJ2-7	.	CASSSPSLLAGGREPYEQYF	TGTGCCAGCAGCTCTCCCTCCCTTCTAGCGGGGGGCCGGGAACCCTACGAGCAGTACTTC
TRBV7-9	.	TRBJ2-1	.	CASSPRHYNEQFF	TGTGCCAGCAGCCCCCGACATTACAATGAGCAGTTCTTC
TRBV6-5	.	TRBJ2-4	.	CASTQGNIQYF	TGTGCCAGCACGCAAGGAAACATTCAGTACTTC
TRBV2	.	TRBJ2-5	.	CAGSVETQYF	TGTGCCGGGTCTGTCGAGACCCAGTACTTC
TRBV27	TRBD2	TRBJ2-5	few	CASSSNSGKTQYF	TGTGCCAGCAGTTCGAACAGCGGGAAGACCCAGTACTTC
TRBV2	.	TRBJ1-1	few	CASSSGKAFF	TGTGCCAGCAGCTCAGGGAAGGCTTTCTTT
TRBV10-3	TRBD1	TRBJ2-5	few	CATNGPTGAETQYF	TGTGCCACCAATGGGCCCACAGGGGCAGAGACCCAGTACTTC
TRBV7-2	.	TRBJ2-7	.	CASSLEPPEEQYF	TGTGCCAGCAGCTTAGAACCCCCGGAGGAGCAGTACTTC
TRBV7-6	.	TRBJ1-5	.	CASSLGGGDQPQHF	TGTGCCAGCAGCTTAGGAGGGGGAGATCAGCCCCAGCATTTT
TRBV30	.	TRBJ2-7	.	CAWGLTYEQYF	TGTGCCTGGGGGCTAACCTACGAGCAGTACTTC
TRBV14	TRBD2	TRBJ2-5	.	CASSQLAGGPETQYF	TGTGCCAGCAGCCAACTAGCGGGAGGCCCAGAGACCCAGTACTTC
TRBV15	.	TRBJ1-5	.	CATSRRGVGNQPQHF	TGTGCCACCAGCAGGCGGGGGGTTGGCAATCAGCCCCAGCATTTT
TRBV2	.	TRBJ2-7	few	CASNDESYEQYF	TGTGCCAGCAACGACGAGAGCTACGAGCAGTACTTC
TRBV29-1	.	TRBJ1-1	few	CSVASLRSGAFF	TGCAGCGTTGCCAGTCTGAGGTCGGGGGCTTTCTTT
TRBV29-1	.	TRBJ2-7	.	CSVVVGEQYF	TGCAGCGTTGTGGTAGGCGAGCAGTACTTC
TRBV27	.	TRBJ1-1	.	CASSPYAGQNTEAFF	TGTGCCAGCAGTCCCTATGCGGGGCAGAACACTGAAGCTTTCTTT
TRBV27	.	TRBJ2-3	.	CASSNRDKRSYF	TGTGCCAGCAGCAACCGGGACAAAAGATCTTATTTT
TRBV30	.	TRBJ1-5	.	CAWSSASNQPQHF	TGTGCCTGGAGTTCAGCTAGCAATCAGCCCCAGCATTTT
TRBV9	.	TRBJ1-2	few	CASSVASGYGYTF	TGTGCCAGCAGCGTAGCTTCAGGCTATGGCTACACCTTC
TRBV30	.	TRBJ1-2	.	CAWFTGFHYGYTF	TGTGCCTGGTTCACAGGTTTTCACTATGGCTACACCTTC
TRBV29-1	.	TRBJ2-3	.	CSVDLTGKGTDTQYF	TGCAGCGTTGACCTAACAGGGAAAGGCACAGATACGCAGTATTTT
TRBV29-1	TRBD1	TRBJ2-7	.	CSVDSPGQAAYEQYF	TGCAGCGTTGACAGTCCGGGACAGGCTGCCTACGAGCAGTACTTC
TRBV2	.	TRBJ2-5	many	CASSEGRYQETQYF	TGTGCCAGCAGTGAAGGGAGGTACCAAGAGACCCAGTACTTC
TRBV27	TRBD1	TRBJ1-1	.	CASSLLGDSLNTEAFF	TGTGCCAGCAGTTTACTAGGGGACAGCTTGAACACTGAAGCTTTCTTT
TRBV7-9	.	TRBJ2-1	.	CASSLALISHSYNEQFF	TGTGCCAGCAGCTTAGCGCTGATTAGCCACTCCTACAATGAGCAGTTCTTC
TRBV29-1	.	TRBJ2-1	.	CSLRGGNEQFF	TGCAGCTTGAGGGGGGGTAATGAGCAGTTCTTC
TRBV9	.	TRBJ2-7	few	CASSAGTDPSYEQYF	TGTGCCAGCAGCGCAGGGACGGATCCCTCCTACGAGCAGTACTTC
TRBV2	.	TRBJ2-7	.	CASSEALGRSYEQYF	TGTGCCAGCAGTGAAGCGCTAGGACGGTCCTACGAGCAGTACTTC
TRBV29-1	.	TRBJ2-5	.	CSVRKPKEGLETQYF	TGCAGCGTCAGGAAGCCTAAAGAAGGGCTAGAGACCCAGTACTTC
TRBV2	.	TRBJ2-5	.	CASSEVGRGQETQYF	TGTGCCAGCAGTGAGGTCGGCAGGGGACAAGAGACCCAGTACTTC
TRBV7-9	TRBD1	TRBJ2-5	.	CASSPPGQGVETQYF	TGTGCCAGCAGCCCCCCGGGACAGGGCGTAGAGACCCAGTACTTC
TRBV23-1	.	TRBJ1-2	few	CASSQRPANYGYTF	TGCGCCAGCAGTCAACGGCCAGCTAACTATGGCTACACCTTC
TRBV13	.	TRBJ2-1	.	CASSAQRPEQFF	TGTGCCAGCAGCGCCCAGCGGCCTGAGCAGTTCTTC
TRBV4-2	.	TRBJ2-4	.	CASSQAQGLNIQYF	TGTGCCAGCAGCCAAGCTCAGGGCCTCAACATTCAGTACTTC
TRBV28	.	TRBJ1-1	few	CASSSGHTEAFF	TGTGCCAGCAGCTCAGGTCACACTGAAGCTTTCTTT
TRBV5-4	TRBD1	TRBJ1-4	few	CASSAGQDDINEKLFF	TGTGCCAGCAGCGCGGGACAGGACGATATCAATGAAAAACTGTTTTTT
TRBV4-1	TRBD2	TRBJ2-7	.	CASSQTSGIYEQYF	TGCGCCAGCAGCCAAACTAGCGGGATCTACGAGCAGTACTTC
TRBV2	.	TRBJ2-7	.	CASVAEYEQYF	TGCGCTAGCGTGGCTGAATACGAGCAGTACTTC
TRBV28	.	TRBJ1-1	.	CASFPQGGTEAFF	TGTGCCAGCTTTCCGCAGGGAGGCACTGAAGCTTTCTTT
TRBV2	.	TRBJ2-1	.	CASSGLEAQFF	TGTGCCAGCAGTGGATTAGAGGCCCAGTTCTTC